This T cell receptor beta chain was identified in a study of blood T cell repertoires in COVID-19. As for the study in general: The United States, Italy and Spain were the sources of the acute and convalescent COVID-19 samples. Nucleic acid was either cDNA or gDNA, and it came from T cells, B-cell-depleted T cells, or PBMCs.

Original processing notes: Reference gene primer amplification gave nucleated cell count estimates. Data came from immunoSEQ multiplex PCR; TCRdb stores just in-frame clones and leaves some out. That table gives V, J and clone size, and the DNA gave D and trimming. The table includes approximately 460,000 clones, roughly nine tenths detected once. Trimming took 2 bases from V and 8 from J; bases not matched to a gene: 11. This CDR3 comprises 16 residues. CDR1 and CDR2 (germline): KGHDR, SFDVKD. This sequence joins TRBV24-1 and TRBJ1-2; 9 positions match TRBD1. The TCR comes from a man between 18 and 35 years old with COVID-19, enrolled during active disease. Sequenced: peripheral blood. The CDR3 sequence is CATSDSPGQGVLGYTF. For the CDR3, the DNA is TGTGCCACCAGTGATTCTCCGGGACAGGGCGTCTTGGGCTACACCTTC.